The TCR beta chain under discussion was sequenced for a study of CD8 T cells in Susac syndrome. Trimming pared 0 bases from V and 6 bases from J, leaving 11 bases between. The CDR3 sequence is 14 residues long. In germline, CDR1 is SGHVS, CDR2 FQNEAQ. A single count supports this clonotype. A quantity of about 0.5 to 1 ug RNA underwent reverse transcription using random hexamers. TCRdb independently ran MiXCR on the immunoSEQ multiplex PCR reads; one entry per CDR3 protein. Among about 300,000 distinct CDR3 sequences listed, 75% to 85% were seen once. This sequence originates from a human donor with multiple sclerosis. The chain uses TRBV7-8 and TRBJ1-1; D possibly corresponds to TRBD1 (5 bases). The sample consisted of CD8+ T cells from PBMCs. CDR3 sequence reads: CASSLAFGGSEAFF. The CDR3 bases are TGTGCCAGCAGCTTAGCCTTTGGGGGATCTGAAGCTTTCTTT. Full variable domain (remainder filled in from reference TRBV7-8 and TRBJ1-1): GAGVSQSPRYKVAKRGQDVALRCDPISGHVSLFWYQQALGQGPEFLTYFQNEAQLDKSGLPSDRFFAERPEGSVSTLKIQRTQQEDSAVYLCASSLAFGGSEAFFGQGTRLTVV.